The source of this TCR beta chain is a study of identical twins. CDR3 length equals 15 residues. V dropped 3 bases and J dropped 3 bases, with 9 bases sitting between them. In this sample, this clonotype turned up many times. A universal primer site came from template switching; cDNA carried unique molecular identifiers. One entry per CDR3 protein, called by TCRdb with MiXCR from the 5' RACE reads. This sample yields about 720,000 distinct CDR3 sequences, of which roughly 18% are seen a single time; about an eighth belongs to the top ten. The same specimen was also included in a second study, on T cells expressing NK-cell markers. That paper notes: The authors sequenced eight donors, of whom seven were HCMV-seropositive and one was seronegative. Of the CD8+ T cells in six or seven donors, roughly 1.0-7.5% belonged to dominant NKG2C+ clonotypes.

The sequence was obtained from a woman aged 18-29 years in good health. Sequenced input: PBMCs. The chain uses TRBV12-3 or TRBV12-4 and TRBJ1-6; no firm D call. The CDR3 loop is CASSFQAFYNSPLHF. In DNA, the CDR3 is TGTGCCAGCAGTTTTCAGGCCTTCTATAATTCACCCCTCCACTTT.